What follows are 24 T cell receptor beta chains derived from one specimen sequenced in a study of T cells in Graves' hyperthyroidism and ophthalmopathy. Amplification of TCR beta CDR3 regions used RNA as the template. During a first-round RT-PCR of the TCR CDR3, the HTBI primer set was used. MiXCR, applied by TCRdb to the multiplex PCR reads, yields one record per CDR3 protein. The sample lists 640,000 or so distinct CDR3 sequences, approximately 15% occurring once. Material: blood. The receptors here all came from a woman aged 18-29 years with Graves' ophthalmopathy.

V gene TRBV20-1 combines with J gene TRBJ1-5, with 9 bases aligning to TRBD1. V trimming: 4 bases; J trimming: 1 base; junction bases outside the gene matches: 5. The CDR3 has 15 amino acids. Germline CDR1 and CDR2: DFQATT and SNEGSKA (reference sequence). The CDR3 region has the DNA TGCAGTGCTACCCGGGACAGGGCCAGCAATCAGCCCCAGCATTTT. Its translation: CSATRDRASNQPQHF.

The CDR3 region has the DNA TGCGCCAGCAGCCACGCCCCGGGACAGGGTTTCACAGATACGCAGTATTTT. Protein product: CASSHAPGQGFTDTQYF. V usage is TRBV4-1 and J usage is TRBJ2-3; 9 nucleotides match TRBD1. Germline lookup yields CDR1 MGHRA and CDR2 YSYEKL. The CDR3 has 17 residues. With 3 bases clipped from V and 2 bases from J, the junction kept 9 bases outside the gene matches.

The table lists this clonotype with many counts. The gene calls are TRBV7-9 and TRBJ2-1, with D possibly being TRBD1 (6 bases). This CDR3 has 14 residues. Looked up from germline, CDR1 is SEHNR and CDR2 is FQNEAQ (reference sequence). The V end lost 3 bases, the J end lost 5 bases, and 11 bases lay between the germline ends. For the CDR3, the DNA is TGTGCCAGCAGCTTGGGGACAAGGAACAATGAGCAGTTCTTC. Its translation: CASSLGTRNNEQFF.

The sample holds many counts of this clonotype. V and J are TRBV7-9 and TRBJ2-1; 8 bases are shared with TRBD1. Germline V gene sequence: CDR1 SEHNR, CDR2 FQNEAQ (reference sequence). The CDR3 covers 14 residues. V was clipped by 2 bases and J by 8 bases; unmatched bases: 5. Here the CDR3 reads CASSLWGQVDEQFF. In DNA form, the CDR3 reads TGTGCCAGCAGCTTATGGGGACAGGTCGATGAGCAGTTCTTC.

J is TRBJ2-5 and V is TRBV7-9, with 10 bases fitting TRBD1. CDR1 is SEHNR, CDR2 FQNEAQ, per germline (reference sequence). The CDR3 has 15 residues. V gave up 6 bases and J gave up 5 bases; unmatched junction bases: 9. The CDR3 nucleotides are TGTGCCAGCAGTACCGGGGACAGGGGAATGGAGACCCAGTACTTC. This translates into CASSTGDRGMETQYF.

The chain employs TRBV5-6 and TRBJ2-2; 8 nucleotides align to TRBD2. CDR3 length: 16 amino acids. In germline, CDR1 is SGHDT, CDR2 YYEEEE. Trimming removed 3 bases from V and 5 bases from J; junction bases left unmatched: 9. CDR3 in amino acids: CASSSPGTSRTGELFF. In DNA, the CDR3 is TGTGCCAGCAGCTCTCCAGGGACTAGTCGGACCGGGGAGCTGTTTTTT.

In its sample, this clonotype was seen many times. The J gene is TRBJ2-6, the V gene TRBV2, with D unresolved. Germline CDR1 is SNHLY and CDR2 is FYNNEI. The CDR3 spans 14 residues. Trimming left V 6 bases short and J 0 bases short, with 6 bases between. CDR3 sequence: CASRRPSGANVLTF. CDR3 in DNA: TGTGCCAGCAGGCGCCCCTCTGGGGCCAACGTCCTGACTTTC.

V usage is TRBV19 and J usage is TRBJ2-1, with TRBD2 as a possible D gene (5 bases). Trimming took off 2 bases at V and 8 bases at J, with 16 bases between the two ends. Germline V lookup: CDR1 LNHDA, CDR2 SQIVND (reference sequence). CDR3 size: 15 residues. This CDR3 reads CASSITGFTSYEQFF. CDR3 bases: TGTGCCAGTAGTATAACGGGATTCACCTCCTATGAGCAGTTCTTC. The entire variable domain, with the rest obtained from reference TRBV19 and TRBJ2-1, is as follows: DGGITQSPKYLFRKEGQNVTLSCEQNLNHDAMYWYRQDPGQGLRLIYYSQIVNDFQKGDIAEGYSVSREKKESFPLTVTSAQKNPTAFYLCASSITGFTSYEQFFGPGTRLTVL.

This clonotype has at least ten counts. The CDR3 is CASTIGTGRTDTQYF. For the CDR3, the DNA is TGTGCCAGCACAATAGGGACAGGGAGAACAGATACGCAGTATTTT. The chain has TRBV6-1 and TRBJ2-3; 9 positions match TRBD1. Trimming removed 7 bases from V and 3 bases from J; junction bases left unmatched: 8. Germline V gene sequence: CDR1 MNHNS, CDR2 SASEGT. The CDR3 loop spans 15 amino acids.

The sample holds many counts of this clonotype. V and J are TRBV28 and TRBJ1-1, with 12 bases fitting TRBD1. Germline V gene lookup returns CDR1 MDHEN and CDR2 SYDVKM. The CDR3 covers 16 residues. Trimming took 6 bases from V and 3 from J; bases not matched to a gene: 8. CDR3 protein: CASSDGTGGYHTEAFF. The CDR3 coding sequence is TGTGCCAGCAGCGATGGGACAGGGGGCTATCACACTGAAGCTTTCTTT.

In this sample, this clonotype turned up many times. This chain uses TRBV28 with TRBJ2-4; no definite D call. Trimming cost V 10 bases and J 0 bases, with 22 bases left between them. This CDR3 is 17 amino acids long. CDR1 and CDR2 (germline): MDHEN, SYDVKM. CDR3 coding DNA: TGTGCCACCAGAGAAGTTCCAGCAATAATAGCCAAAAACATTCAGTACTTC. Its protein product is CATREVPAIIAKNIQYF.

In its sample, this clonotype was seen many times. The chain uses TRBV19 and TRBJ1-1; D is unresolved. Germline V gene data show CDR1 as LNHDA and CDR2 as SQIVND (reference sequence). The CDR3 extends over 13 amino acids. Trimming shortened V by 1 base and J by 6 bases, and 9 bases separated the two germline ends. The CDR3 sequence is CASSIAPNSEAFF. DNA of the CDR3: TGTGCCAGTAGTATAGCCCCAAATTCTGAAGCTTTCTTT.

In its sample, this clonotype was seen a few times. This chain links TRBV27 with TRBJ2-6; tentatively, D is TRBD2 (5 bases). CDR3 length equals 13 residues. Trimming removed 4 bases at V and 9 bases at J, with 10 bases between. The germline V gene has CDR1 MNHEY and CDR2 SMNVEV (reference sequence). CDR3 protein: CASSWGVGNVLTF. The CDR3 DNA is TGTGCCAGCAGTTGGGGAGTTGGCAACGTCCTGACTTTC.

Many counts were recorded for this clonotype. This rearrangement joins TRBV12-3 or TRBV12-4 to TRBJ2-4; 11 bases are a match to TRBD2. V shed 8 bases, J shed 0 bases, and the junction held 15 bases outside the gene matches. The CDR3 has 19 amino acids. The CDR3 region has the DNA TGTGCCAGCGGGAGTATAGCGGGAGGGCCGCTCGTAGCCAAAAACATTCAGTACTTC. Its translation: CASGSIAGGPLVAKNIQYF.

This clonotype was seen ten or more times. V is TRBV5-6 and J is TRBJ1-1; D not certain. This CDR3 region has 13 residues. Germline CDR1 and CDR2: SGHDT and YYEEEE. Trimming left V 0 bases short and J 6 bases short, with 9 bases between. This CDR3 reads CASSLVTASEAFF. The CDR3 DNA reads TGTGCCAGCAGCTTGGTTACGGCGTCTGAAGCTTTCTTT.

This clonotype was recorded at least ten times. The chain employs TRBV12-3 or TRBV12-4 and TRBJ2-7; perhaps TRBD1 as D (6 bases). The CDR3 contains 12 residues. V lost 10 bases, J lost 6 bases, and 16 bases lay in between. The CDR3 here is CATRTRGGEQYF. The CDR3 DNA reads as TGTGCCACCCGTACCCGAGGGGGCGAGCAGTACTTC.

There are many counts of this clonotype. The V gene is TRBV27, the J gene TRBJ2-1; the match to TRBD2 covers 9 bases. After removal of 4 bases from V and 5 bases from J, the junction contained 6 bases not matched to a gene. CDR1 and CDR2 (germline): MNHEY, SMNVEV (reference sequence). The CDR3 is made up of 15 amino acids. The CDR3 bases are TGTGCCAGCAGTTCCGGGACTAGCAGCCACAATGAGCAGTTCTTC. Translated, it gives CASSSGTSSHNEQFF.

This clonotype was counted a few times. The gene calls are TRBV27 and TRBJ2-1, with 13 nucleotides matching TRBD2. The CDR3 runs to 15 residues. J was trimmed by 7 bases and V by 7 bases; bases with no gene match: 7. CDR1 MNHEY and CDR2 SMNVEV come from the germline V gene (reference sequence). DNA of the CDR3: TGTGCCAGCACCCCAGGGACTAGCGGGAATAATGAGCAGTTCTTC. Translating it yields CASTPGTSGNNEQFF.

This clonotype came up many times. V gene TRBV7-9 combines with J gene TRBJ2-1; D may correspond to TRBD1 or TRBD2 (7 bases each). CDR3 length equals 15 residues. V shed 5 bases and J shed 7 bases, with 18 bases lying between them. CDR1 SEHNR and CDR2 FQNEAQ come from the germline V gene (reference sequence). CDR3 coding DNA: TGTGCCAGCAGCCAACCGGGAGGACAGGTGAATGAGCAGTTCTTC. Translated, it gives CASSQPGGQVNEQFF.

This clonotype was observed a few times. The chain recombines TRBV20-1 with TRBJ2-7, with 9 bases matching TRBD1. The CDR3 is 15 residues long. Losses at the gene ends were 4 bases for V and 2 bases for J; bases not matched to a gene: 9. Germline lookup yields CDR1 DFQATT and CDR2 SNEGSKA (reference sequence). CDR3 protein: CSATLGTGKAYEQYF. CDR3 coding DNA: TGCAGTGCTACCCTAGGGACAGGGAAAGCCTACGAGCAGTACTTC.

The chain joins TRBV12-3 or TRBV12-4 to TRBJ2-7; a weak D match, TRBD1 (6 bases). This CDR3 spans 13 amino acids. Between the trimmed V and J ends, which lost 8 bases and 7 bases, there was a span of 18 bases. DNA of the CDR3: TGTGCCAGCGGGGGCGGACTCGGTTTAGAGCAGTACTTC. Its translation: CASGGGLGLEQYF.

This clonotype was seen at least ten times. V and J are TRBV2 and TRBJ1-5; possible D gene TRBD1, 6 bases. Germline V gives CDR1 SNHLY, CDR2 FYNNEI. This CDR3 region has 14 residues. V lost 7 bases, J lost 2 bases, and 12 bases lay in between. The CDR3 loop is CASKAPGGNQPQHF. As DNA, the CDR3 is TGTGCCAGCAAAGCGCCAGGGGGCAATCAGCCCCAGCATTTT.

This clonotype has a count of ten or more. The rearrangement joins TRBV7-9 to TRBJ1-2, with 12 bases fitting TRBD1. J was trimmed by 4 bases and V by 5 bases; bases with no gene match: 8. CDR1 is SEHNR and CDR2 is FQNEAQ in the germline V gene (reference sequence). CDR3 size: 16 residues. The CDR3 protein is CASSPPGTGGIYGYTF. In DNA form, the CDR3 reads TGTGCCAGCAGCCCACCGGGGACAGGGGGCATCTATGGCTACACCTTC.

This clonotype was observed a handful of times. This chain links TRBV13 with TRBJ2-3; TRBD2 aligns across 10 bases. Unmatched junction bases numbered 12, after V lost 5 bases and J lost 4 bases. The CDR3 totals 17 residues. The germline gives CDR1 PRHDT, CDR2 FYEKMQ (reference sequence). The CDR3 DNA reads TGTGCCAGCAGCGCAACAGGAGCGGGAGGGCCGCCAGATACGCAGTATTTT. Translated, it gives CASSATGAGGPPDTQYF.